The rows below give T cell receptor beta chains drawn from one sample of a study of yellow fever vaccine responses in identical twins. TCRdb re-derived calls from the RT-PCR reads in MiXCR, one entry per CDR3 protein. The sample consists of 30,000 to 35,000 distinct CDR3 sequences, more than 50% of them appearing once. Sequencing used T cells from blood (PBMCs), unsorted or a sorted subset (not recorded which), obtained before or after yellow fever vaccination (not recorded which). These receptors all stem from a woman aged 18-29 years who received the yellow fever vaccine. The CDR3 runs from the conserved cysteine through the conserved F or W. Each record gives: V gene, clone size, D gene, J gene, CDR3 protein, CDR3 DNA. The D gene is left open where the match is weak. The size of a clone is reported for some rows only, either as once, few or many, or as a class for expanded clones.

v_call: TRBV27; clone_size: NA; d_call: TRBD1; j_call: TRBJ1-6; cdr3_aa: CASQDREYSPLHF; cdr3_nt: TGTGCCAGCCAGGACAGGGAATATTCACCCCTCCACTTT
v_call: TRBV12-3/TRBV12-4; clone_size: NA; d_call: NA; j_call: TRBJ2-1; cdr3_aa: CASSPISGSSYNEQFF; cdr3_nt: TGTGCCAGCAGCCCCATCAGCGGGTCCTCCTACAATGAGCAGTTCTTC
v_call: TRBV12-3/TRBV12-4; clone_size: once; d_call: NA; j_call: TRBJ2-7; cdr3_aa: CASSLGQRYEQYF; cdr3_nt: TGTGCCAGCAGTCTGGGACAAAGGTACGAGCAGTACTTC
v_call: TRBV5-1; clone_size: once; d_call: NA; j_call: TRBJ2-5; cdr3_aa: CASSFMETQYF; cdr3_nt: TGCGCCAGCAGCTTTATGGAGACCCAGTACTTC
v_call: TRBV12-3/TRBV12-4; clone_size: NA; d_call: NA; j_call: TRBJ1-5; cdr3_aa: CASSSASRYQPQHF; cdr3_nt: TGTGCCAGCAGTTCGGCTTCCCGCTATCAGCCCCAGCATTTT
v_call: TRBV11-3; clone_size: NA; d_call: TRBD1; j_call: TRBJ1-6; cdr3_aa: CASSFDRAPLHF; cdr3_nt: TGTGCCAGCAGCTTTGACAGGGCCCCCCTCCACTTT
v_call: TRBV7-9; clone_size: NA; d_call: NA; j_call: TRBJ1-2; cdr3_aa: CASSFASVNYGYTF; cdr3_nt: TGTGCCAGCAGCTTTGCTTCAGTAAATTATGGCTACACCTTC
v_call: TRBV6-2/TRBV6-3; clone_size: NA; d_call: NA; j_call: TRBJ2-6; cdr3_aa: CASSYGSGANVLTF; cdr3_nt: TGTGCCAGCAGTTATGGCTCTGGGGCCAACGTCCTGACTTTC
v_call: TRBV5-4; clone_size: NA; d_call: NA; j_call: TRBJ1-1; cdr3_aa: CASSSSGWVTEAVF; cdr3_nt: TGTGCCAGCAGCTCATCAGGGTGGGTCACTGAAGCGGTCTTT
v_call: TRBV4-2; clone_size: NA; d_call: NA; j_call: TRBJ2-1; cdr3_aa: CASSQDDGVDNEQFF; cdr3_nt: TGTGCCAGCAGCCAAGATGACGGGGTTGACAATGAGCAGTTCTTC
v_call: TRBV5-1; clone_size: few; d_call: TRBD1; j_call: TRBJ1-1; cdr3_aa: CASRYSSGTVNTEAFF; cdr3_nt: TGCGCCAGCCGTTATTCCTCCGGGACAGTGAACACTGAAGCTTTCTTT
v_call: TRBV14; clone_size: NA; d_call: TRBD2; j_call: TRBJ2-1; cdr3_aa: CASSPRLAGLYNEQFF; cdr3_nt: TGTGCCAGCAGCCCCCGCCTAGCGGGGCTTTACAATGAGCAGTTCTTC
v_call: TRBV4-1; clone_size: NA; d_call: NA; j_call: TRBJ2-3; cdr3_aa: CASSQEANRATDTQYF; cdr3_nt: TGCGCCAGCAGCCAAGAAGCAAACAGAGCGACGGATACGCAGTATTTT
v_call: TRBV7-2; clone_size: NA; d_call: TRBD2; j_call: TRBJ2-1; cdr3_aa: CASSLRASGGASEQFF; cdr3_nt: TGTGCCAGCAGCCTTCGCGCTAGCGGGGGGGCTTCTGAGCAGTTCTTC
v_call: TRBV29-1; clone_size: NA; d_call: NA; j_call: TRBJ1-2; cdr3_aa: CSVLYPNNYGYTF; cdr3_nt: TGCAGCGTGTTATACCCGAACAACTATGGCTACACCTTC
v_call: TRBV25-1; clone_size: few; d_call: NA; j_call: TRBJ2-5; cdr3_aa: CASSETTRETQYF; cdr3_nt: TGTGCCAGCAGTGAGACAACTCGGGAGACCCAGTACTTC
v_call: TRBV7-8; clone_size: NA; d_call: TRBD1; j_call: TRBJ2-7; cdr3_aa: CASSSGQWGEQYF; cdr3_nt: TGTGCCAGCAGCTCGGGACAGTGGGGCGAGCAGTACTTC
v_call: TRBV11-3; clone_size: once; d_call: TRBD2; j_call: TRBJ2-7; cdr3_aa: CASSFGLAAGEQYF; cdr3_nt: TGTGCCAGCAGCTTTGGACTAGCCGCGGGTGAGCAGTACTTC
v_call: TRBV11-2; clone_size: NA; d_call: TRBD1; j_call: TRBJ1-4; cdr3_aa: CASSLGTGPGKLFF; cdr3_nt: TGTGCCAGCAGCTTAGGGACAGGGCCAGGAAAACTGTTTTTT
v_call: TRBV19; clone_size: NA; d_call: TRBD1; j_call: TRBJ2-5; cdr3_aa: CASSRGLQGIGETQYF; cdr3_nt: TGTGCCAGTAGTAGGGGGCTACAGGGGATCGGTGAGACCCAGTACTTC
v_call: TRBV12-5; clone_size: few; d_call: NA; j_call: TRBJ2-4; cdr3_aa: CASGSKGLAKNIQYF; cdr3_nt: TGTGCTAGTGGTTCCAAGGGTTTAGCCAAAAACATTCAGTACTTC
v_call: TRBV11-2; clone_size: NA; d_call: NA; j_call: TRBJ1-1; cdr3_aa: CASSLRWGQGTEAFF; cdr3_nt: TGTGCCAGCAGCTTAAGGTGGGGTCAGGGCACTGAAGCTTTCTTT
v_call: TRBV7-6; clone_size: once; d_call: NA; j_call: TRBJ2-1; cdr3_aa: CASSRGREQFF; cdr3_nt: TGTGCCAGCAGCAGGGGGAGGGAGCAGTTCTTC
v_call: TRBV12-3/TRBV12-4; clone_size: NA; d_call: NA; j_call: TRBJ1-5; cdr3_aa: CASSLATGNQPQHF; cdr3_nt: TGTGCCAGCAGTTTAGCAACAGGAAATCAGCCCCAGCATTTT
v_call: TRBV29-1; clone_size: NA; d_call: NA; j_call: TRBJ2-1; cdr3_aa: CSVEGKRTSSYNEQFF; cdr3_nt: TGCAGCGTTGAAGGTAAACGGACAAGTTCCTACAATGAGCAGTTCTTC
v_call: TRBV18; clone_size: NA; d_call: NA; j_call: TRBJ1-1; cdr3_aa: CASSPGVQNTEAFF; cdr3_nt: TGTGCCAGCTCACCAGGGGTCCAGAACACTGAAGCTTTCTTT
v_call: TRBV28; clone_size: NA; d_call: NA; j_call: TRBJ2-1; cdr3_aa: CASSLRQDHYNEQFF; cdr3_nt: TGTGCCAGCAGTTTAAGACAGGATCACTACAATGAGCAGTTCTTC
v_call: TRBV4-1; clone_size: NA; d_call: TRBD1; j_call: TRBJ2-1; cdr3_aa: CASSQVLRDRMLDEQFF; cdr3_nt: TGCGCCAGCAGCCAAGTACTTCGGGACAGGATGTTGGATGAGCAGTTCTTC
v_call: TRBV18; clone_size: NA; d_call: NA; j_call: TRBJ2-7; cdr3_aa: CASSPQAHEQYF; cdr3_nt: TGTGCCAGCTCGCCACAGGCTCACGAGCAGTACTTC
v_call: TRBV7-2; clone_size: NA; d_call: NA; j_call: TRBJ2-1; cdr3_aa: CASSLAGGNEQFF; cdr3_nt: TGTGCCAGCAGCTTAGCGGGCGGGAATGAGCAGTTCTTC
v_call: TRBV27; clone_size: NA; d_call: NA; j_call: TRBJ1-4; cdr3_aa: CASSLSASFNEKLFF; cdr3_nt: TGTGCCAGCAGTTTATCGGCCAGCTTTAATGAAAAACTGTTTTTT
v_call: TRBV6-1; clone_size: NA; d_call: TRBD2; j_call: TRBJ2-7; cdr3_aa: CASSSGLAGGPGEQYF; cdr3_nt: TGTGCCAGCAGCTCGGGACTAGCGGGAGGGCCGGGCGAGCAGTACTTC
v_call: TRBV10-3; clone_size: NA; d_call: NA; j_call: TRBJ2-7; cdr3_aa: CAITEGNEQYF; cdr3_nt: TGTGCCATCACTGAGGGGAACGAGCAGTACTTC
v_call: TRBV11-3; clone_size: few; d_call: NA; j_call: TRBJ1-3; cdr3_aa: CASSSTGHRSGNTIYF; cdr3_nt: TGTGCCAGCAGCTCAACGGGACACCGTTCTGGAAACACCATATATTTT
v_call: TRBV11-1; clone_size: once; d_call: TRBD2; j_call: TRBJ2-7; cdr3_aa: CASQREKYEQYF; cdr3_nt: TGTGCCAGCCAGCGGGAGAAGTACGAGCAGTACTTC
v_call: TRBV18; clone_size: NA; d_call: TRBD2; j_call: TRBJ2-5; cdr3_aa: CASSPQTSGMETQYF; cdr3_nt: TGTGCCAGCTCACCCCAGACTAGCGGGATGGAGACCCAGTACTTC
v_call: TRBV10-3; clone_size: few; d_call: NA; j_call: TRBJ1-6; cdr3_aa: CAISEEGAYNSPLHF; cdr3_nt: TGTGCCATCAGTGAGGAGGGCGCCTATAATTCACCCCTCCACTTT
v_call: TRBV11-3; clone_size: few; d_call: NA; j_call: TRBJ1-2; cdr3_aa: CASSPPYGDYGYTF; cdr3_nt: TGTGCCAGCAGCCCTCCTTATGGAGACTATGGCTACACCTTC
v_call: TRBV28; clone_size: few; d_call: NA; j_call: TRBJ2-3; cdr3_aa: CASSALPGDTQYF; cdr3_nt: TGTGCCAGCAGTGCGTTACCTGGCGATACGCAGTATTTT
v_call: TRBV2; clone_size: NA; d_call: NA; j_call: TRBJ2-1; cdr3_aa: CASTLNSYNEQFF; cdr3_nt: TGTGCCAGCACCCTGAACTCCTACAATGAGCAGTTCTTC
v_call: TRBV11-2; clone_size: NA; d_call: NA; j_call: TRBJ1-1; cdr3_aa: CASSLSQGTTEAFF; cdr3_nt: TGTGCCAGCAGCTTATCCCAGGGGACCACTGAAGCTTTCTTT
v_call: TRBV11-1; clone_size: NA; d_call: TRBD2; j_call: TRBJ2-1; cdr3_aa: CASSYDSGSGIDEQFF; cdr3_nt: TGTGCCAGCAGCTACGATAGCGGGAGTGGCATCGATGAGCAGTTCTTC
v_call: TRBV29-1; clone_size: NA; d_call: NA; j_call: TRBJ2-3; cdr3_aa: CSVVGRLTDTQYF; cdr3_nt: TGCAGCGTTGTGGGCAGGCTTACAGATACGCAGTATTTT
v_call: TRBV6-2/TRBV6-3; clone_size: few; d_call: TRBD1; j_call: TRBJ1-5; cdr3_aa: CASSYSRQGHQPQHF; cdr3_nt: TGTGCCAGCAGTTACTCGCGACAGGGACATCAGCCCCAGCATTTT
v_call: TRBV5-5; clone_size: NA; d_call: TRBD2; j_call: TRBJ2-7; cdr3_aa: CASSRTSSYEQYF; cdr3_nt: TGTGCCAGCAGCCGGACTAGCTCCTACGAGCAGTACTTC
v_call: TRBV7-3; clone_size: few; d_call: NA; j_call: TRBJ2-1; cdr3_aa: CASNRDPGNEQFF; cdr3_nt: TGTGCCAGCAACCGGGACCCAGGGAATGAGCAGTTCTTC